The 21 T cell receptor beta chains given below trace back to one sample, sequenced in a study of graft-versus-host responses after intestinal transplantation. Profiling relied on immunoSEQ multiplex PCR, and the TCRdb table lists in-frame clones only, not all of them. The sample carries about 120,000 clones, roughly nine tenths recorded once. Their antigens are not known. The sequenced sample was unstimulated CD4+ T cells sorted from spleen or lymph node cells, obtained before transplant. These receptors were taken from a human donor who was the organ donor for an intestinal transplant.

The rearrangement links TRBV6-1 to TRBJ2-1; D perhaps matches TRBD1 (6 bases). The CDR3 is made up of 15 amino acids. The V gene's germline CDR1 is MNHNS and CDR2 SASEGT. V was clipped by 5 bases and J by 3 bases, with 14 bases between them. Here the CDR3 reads CASSQQGVGYNEQFF. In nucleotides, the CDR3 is TGTGCCAGCAGTCAACAGGGAGTCGGCTACAATGAGCAGTTCTTC.

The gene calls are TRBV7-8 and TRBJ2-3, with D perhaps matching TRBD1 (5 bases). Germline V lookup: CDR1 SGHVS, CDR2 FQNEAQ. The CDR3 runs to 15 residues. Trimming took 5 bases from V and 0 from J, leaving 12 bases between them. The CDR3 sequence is CASSAQGLSTDTQYF. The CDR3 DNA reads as TGTGCCAGCAGCGCCCAGGGTCTTAGCACAGATACGCAGTATTTT.

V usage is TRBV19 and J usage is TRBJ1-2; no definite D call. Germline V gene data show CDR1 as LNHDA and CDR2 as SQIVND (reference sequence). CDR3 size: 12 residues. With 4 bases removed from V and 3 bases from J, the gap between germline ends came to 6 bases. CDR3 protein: CASSTLDYGYTF. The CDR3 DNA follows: TGTGCCAGTAGTACCCTCGACTATGGCTACACCTTC.

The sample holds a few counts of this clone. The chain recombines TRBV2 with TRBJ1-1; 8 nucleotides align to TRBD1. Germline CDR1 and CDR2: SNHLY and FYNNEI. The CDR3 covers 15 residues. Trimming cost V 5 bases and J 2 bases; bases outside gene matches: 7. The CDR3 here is CASSWDRPLNTEAFF. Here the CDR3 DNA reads TGTGCCAGCAGTTGGGACAGGCCACTAAACACTGAAGCTTTCTTT.

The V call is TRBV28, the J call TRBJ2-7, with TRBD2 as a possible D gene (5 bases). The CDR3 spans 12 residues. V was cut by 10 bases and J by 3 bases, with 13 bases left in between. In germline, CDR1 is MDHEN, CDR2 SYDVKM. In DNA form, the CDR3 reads TGTGCCACCAAGGGCGGGTTCTACGAGCAGTACTTC. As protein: CATKGGFYEQYF.

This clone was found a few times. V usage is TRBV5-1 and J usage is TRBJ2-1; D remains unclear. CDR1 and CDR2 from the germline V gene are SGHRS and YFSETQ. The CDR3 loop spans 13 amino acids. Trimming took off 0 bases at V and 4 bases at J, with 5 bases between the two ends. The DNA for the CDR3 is TGCGCCAGCAGCTTGGTGCAGTACAATGAGCAGTTCTTC. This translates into CASSLVQYNEQFF.

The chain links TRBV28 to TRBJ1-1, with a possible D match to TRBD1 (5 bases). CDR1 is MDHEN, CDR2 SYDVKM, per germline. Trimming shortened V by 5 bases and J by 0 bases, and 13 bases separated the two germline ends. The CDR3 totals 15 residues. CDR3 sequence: CASSPVRGVNTEAFF. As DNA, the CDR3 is TGTGCCAGCAGTCCCGTGCGGGGCGTGAACACTGAAGCTTTCTTT.

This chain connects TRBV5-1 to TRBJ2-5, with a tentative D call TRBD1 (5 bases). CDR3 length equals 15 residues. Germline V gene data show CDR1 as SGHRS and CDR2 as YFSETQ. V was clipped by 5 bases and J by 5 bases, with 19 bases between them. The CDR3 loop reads CASRSPGQASETQYF. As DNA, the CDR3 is TGCGCCAGCAGGTCCCCAGGGCAAGCATCCGAGACCCAGTACTTC.

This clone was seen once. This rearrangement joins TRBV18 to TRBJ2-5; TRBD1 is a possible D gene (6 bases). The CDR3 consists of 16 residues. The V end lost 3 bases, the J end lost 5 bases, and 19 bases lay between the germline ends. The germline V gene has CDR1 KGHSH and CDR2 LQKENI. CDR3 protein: CASSPSSGTTRETQYF. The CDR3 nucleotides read TGTGCCAGCTCACCCTCCTCGGGGACAACAAGGGAGACCCAGTACTTC.

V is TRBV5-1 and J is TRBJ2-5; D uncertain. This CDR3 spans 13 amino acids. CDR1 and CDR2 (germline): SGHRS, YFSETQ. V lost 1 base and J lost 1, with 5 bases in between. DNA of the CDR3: TGCGCCAGCAGCTTGACAGTCCAAGAGACCCAGTACTTC. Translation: CASSLTVQETQYF.

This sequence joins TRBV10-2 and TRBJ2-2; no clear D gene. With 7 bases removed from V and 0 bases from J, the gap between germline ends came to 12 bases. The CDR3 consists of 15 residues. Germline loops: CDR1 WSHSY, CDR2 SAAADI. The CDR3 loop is CASTDRDANTGELFF. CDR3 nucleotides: TGCGCCAGCACAGACCGAGACGCGAACACCGGGGAGCTGTTTTTT.

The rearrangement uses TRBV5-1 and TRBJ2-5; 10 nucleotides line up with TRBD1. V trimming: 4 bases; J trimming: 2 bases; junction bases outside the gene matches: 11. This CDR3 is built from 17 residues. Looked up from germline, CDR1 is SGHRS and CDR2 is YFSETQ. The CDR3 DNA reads TGCGCCAGCAGCCCACCAAAGACAGGGGGCTGGCAAGAGACCCAGTACTTC. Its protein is CASSPPKTGGWQETQYF.

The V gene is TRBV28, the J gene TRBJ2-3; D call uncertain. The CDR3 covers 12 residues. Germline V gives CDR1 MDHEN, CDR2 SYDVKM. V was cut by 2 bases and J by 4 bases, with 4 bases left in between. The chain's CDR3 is CASSLPSDTQYF. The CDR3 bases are TGTGCCAGCAGTTTACCCTCAGATACGCAGTATTTT.

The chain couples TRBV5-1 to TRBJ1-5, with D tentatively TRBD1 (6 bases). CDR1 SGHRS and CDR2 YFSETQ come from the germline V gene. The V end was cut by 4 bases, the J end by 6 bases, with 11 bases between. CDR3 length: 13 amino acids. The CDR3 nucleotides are TGCGCCAGCAGCCCGGAGGGGGGTCAGCCCCAGCATTTT. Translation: CASSPEGGQPQHF.

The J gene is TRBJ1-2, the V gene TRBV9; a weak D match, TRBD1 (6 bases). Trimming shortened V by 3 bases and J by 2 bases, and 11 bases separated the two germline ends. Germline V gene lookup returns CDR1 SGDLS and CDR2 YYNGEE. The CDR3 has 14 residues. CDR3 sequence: CASSERDTNYGYTF. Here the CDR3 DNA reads TGTGCCAGCAGCGAACGGGACACCAACTATGGCTACACCTTC.

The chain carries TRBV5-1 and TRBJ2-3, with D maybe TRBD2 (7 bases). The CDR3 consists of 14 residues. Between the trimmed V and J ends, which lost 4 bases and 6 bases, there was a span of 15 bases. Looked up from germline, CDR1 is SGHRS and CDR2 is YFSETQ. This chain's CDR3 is CASSPIGGGDTQYF. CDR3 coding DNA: TGCGCCAGCAGCCCCATAGGGGGAGGGGATACGCAGTATTTT.

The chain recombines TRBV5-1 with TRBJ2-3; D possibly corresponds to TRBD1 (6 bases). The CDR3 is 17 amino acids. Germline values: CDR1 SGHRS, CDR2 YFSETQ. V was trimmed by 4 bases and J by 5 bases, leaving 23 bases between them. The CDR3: CASSPGPTKGDKDTQYF. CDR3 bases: TGCGCCAGCAGCCCGGGTCCTACTAAGGGGGACAAAGATACGCAGTATTTT.

CDR3 sequence (DNA): TGTGCCAGCAGGAGACTAGCGGGAACAAACAATGAGCAGTTCTTC. This translates into CASRRLAGTNNEQFF. J is TRBJ2-1 and V is TRBV5-8; TRBD2 aligns across 11 bases. Germline values: CDR1 SGHTS, CDR2 YDEGEE. This CDR3 has 15 amino acids. Trimming at V came to 5 bases and at J to 5 bases, leaving 6 bases not matched to a gene.

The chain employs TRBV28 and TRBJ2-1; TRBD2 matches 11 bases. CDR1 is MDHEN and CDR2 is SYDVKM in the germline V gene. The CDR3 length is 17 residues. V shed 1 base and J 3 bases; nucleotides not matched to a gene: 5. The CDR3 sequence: CASSLLTSGILYNEQFF. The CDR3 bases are TGTGCCAGCAGTTTATTGACTAGCGGGATCCTCTACAATGAGCAGTTCTTC. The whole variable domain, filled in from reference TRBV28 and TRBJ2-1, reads DVKVTQSSRYLVKRTGEKVFLECVQDMDHENMFWYRQDPGLGLRLIYFSYDVKMKEKGDIPEGYSVSREKKERFSLILESASTNQTSMYLCASSLLTSGILYNEQFFGPGTRLTVL.

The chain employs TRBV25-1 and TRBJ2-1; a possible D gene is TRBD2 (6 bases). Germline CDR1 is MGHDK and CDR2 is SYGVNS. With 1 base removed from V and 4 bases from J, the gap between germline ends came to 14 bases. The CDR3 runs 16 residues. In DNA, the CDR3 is TGTGCCAGCAGTGAATCTTCGGGACTCCAGTACAATGAGCAGTTCTTC. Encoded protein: CASSESSGLQYNEQFF.

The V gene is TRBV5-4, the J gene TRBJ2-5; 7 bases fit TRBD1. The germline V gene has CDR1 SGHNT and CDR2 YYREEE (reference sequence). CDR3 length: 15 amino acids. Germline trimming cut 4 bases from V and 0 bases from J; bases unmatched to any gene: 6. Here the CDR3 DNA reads TGTGCCAGCAGCCGGACAGGAGCCAACCAAGAGACCCAGTACTTC. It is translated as CASSRTGANQETQYF.